What follows are 19 T cell receptor beta chains derived from one specimen sequenced in a study of T-cell reconstitution after alpha-beta-depleted transplantation in children. These TCRs' antigens remain unknown. Preparing the TCRbeta library involved the use of unique molecular identifiers. TCRdb recomputed calls from the PCR reads with MiXCR, one row per CDR3 protein. The data show 30,000 or so distinct CDR3 sequences, around 7% seen once. Study-level results: Two months or so post-transplant, alpha-beta T cells reportedly derived from several hundred expanded graft clones.

The sequencing used peripheral blood, collected 60 days after TCRalphabeta/CD19-depleted stem cell transplant. The receptors derive from a child younger than two who had a stem cell transplant for acute myeloid leukemia, so the T cells may come from the graft donor.

This clonotype occurred many times. The J gene is TRBJ2-7, the V gene TRBV12-3 or TRBV12-4; 11 nucleotides align to TRBD2. CDR3 length equals 20 residues. Losses at the gene ends were 5 bases for V and 3 bases for J; bases not matched to a gene: 21. This chain's CDR3 is CASSRTGPLAGARGFYEQYF. The CDR3 nucleotides are TGTGCCAGCAGTAGGACAGGGCCACTAGCGGGAGCAAGGGGCTTCTACGAGCAGTACTTC.

This CDR3 is CASTLAGEYNEQFF. The CDR3 DNA reads as TGTGCCAGCACCTTAGCGGGGGAATACAATGAGCAGTTCTTC. The chain employs TRBV12-3 or TRBV12-4 and TRBJ2-1, with 9 bases fitting TRBD2. The CDR3 runs 14 residues. Trimming removed 7 bases from V and 4 bases from J; junction bases left unmatched: 5.

The chain combines TRBV6-1 with TRBJ1-6; D gene ambiguous. Germline V CDR1 and CDR2: MNHNS, SASEGT. This CDR3 contains 16 residues. Trimming cost V 0 bases and J 4 bases, with 10 bases left between them. The CDR3 DNA reads TGTGCCAGCAGTGAAGCGCTTCTGAGGTATAATTCACCCCTCCACTTT. Amino acids: CASSEALLRYNSPLHF.

This clonotype showed up just a few times. The J gene is TRBJ1-1, the V gene TRBV30; D unresolved. The CDR3 runs 11 residues. Germline V gene data show CDR1 as GTSNPN and CDR2 as SVGIG (reference sequence). Trimming left V 4 bases short and J 4 bases short, with 7 bases between. The CDR3 region is CAWIWGTEAFF. DNA for the CDR3: TGTGCCTGGATCTGGGGCACTGAAGCTTTCTTT.

This clonotype was seen at least ten times. The gene calls are TRBV3-1 and TRBJ1-5, with no clear D. The CDR3 contains 17 residues. With 0 bases removed from V and 1 base from J, the gap between germline ends came to 13 bases. CDR1 is LGHDT, CDR2 YNNKEL, per germline (reference sequence). The CDR3 region has the DNA TGTGCCAGCAGCCAAGATAGGGCCCGGGGAAGCAATCAGCCCCAGCATTTT. It translates to CASSQDRARGSNQPQHF.

Ten or more counts support this clonotype. The rearrangement uses TRBV11-3 and TRBJ2-7, with 12 positions matching TRBD2. This CDR3 has 21 amino acids. Germline CDR1 is SGHNT and CDR2 is YENEEA. J gave up 0 bases and V 3 bases, and 18 bases lay outside the gene matches. The CDR3 reads CASSFLAYLAGGSPSSYEQYF. CDR3 bases: TGTGCCAGCAGCTTCTTGGCCTACCTAGCGGGAGGGTCCCCGAGCTCCTACGAGCAGTACTTC.

This clonotype came up many times. The chain joins TRBV4-3 to TRBJ1-3; D might be TRBD1 (5 bases). The V end lost 0 bases, the J end lost 0 bases, and 15 bases lay between the germline ends. The CDR3 is 18 residues long. CDR1 is LGHNA and CDR2 is YSLEER in the germline V gene. The DNA of the CDR3 is TGCGCCAGCAGCCAAGATGGGCACAGGACCCTCTCTGGAAACACCATATATTTT. Amino acid sequence: CASSQDGHRTLSGNTIYF.

Many counts were recorded for this clonotype. The gene calls are TRBV12-3 or TRBV12-4 and TRBJ1-1; D is possibly TRBD1 (5 bases). This CDR3 region has 13 residues. Trimming took off 7 bases at V and 1 base at J, with 10 bases between the two ends. CDR3 in amino acids: CASKFTGNTEAFF. CDR3 sequence (DNA): TGTGCCAGCAAGTTCACAGGGAACACTGAAGCTTTCTTT.

This clonotype was found many times. The chain carries TRBV5-6 and TRBJ2-7; TRBD2 matches at 9 bases. Trimming took 2 bases from V and 6 from J; bases not matched to a gene: 3. Looked up from germline, CDR1 is SGHDT and CDR2 is YYEEEE. The CDR3 runs to 13 residues. In DNA form, the CDR3 reads TGTGCCAGCAGCTTCCTGACTAGCGGCGAGCAGTACTTC. Protein sequence: CASSFLTSGEQYF. The full variable domain, rest sourced from reference TRBV5-6 and TRBJ2-7, is DAGVTQSPTHLIKTRGQQVTLRCSPKSGHDTVSWYQQALGQGPQFIFQYYEEEERQRGNFPDRFSGHQFPNYSSELNVNALLLGDSALYLCASSFLTSGEQYFGPGTRLTVT.

The sample holds many counts of this clonotype. The CDR3 sequence is CASRNKSGFVYNSPLHF. CDR3 DNA: TGTGCCAGCAGGAATAAATCAGGCTTCGTCTATAATTCACCCCTCCACTTT. The chain has TRBV7-9 and TRBJ1-6; D gene unclear. The CDR3 is 17 residues long. CDR1 is SEHNR, CDR2 FQNEAQ, per germline (reference sequence). V dropped 6 bases and J dropped 3 bases, with 18 bases sitting between them.

The table lists this clonotype with many counts. This chain joins TRBV7-2 and TRBJ2-5; 10 bases are a match to TRBD2. Germline V CDR1 and CDR2: SGHTA, FQGNSA. The CDR3 runs 17 residues. Trimming removed 3 bases from V and 4 bases from J; junction bases left unmatched: 11. The DNA of the CDR3 is TGTGCCAGCAGCTTCCACTGGACTAGCGGAGGGGGAGAGACCCAGTACTTC. Translating gives CASSFHWTSGGGETQYF.

This clonotype was seen at least ten times. V and J are TRBV6-5 and TRBJ2-3; 7 nucleotides line up with TRBD1. Unmatched junction bases numbered 0, after V lost 2 bases and J lost 1 base. Germline CDR1 is MNHEY and CDR2 is SVGAGI. The CDR3 length is 14 residues. CDR3 bases: TGTGCCAGCAGTTACAGGGGGCGCACAGATACGCAGTATTTT. Translating gives CASSYRGRTDTQYF.

This clonotype showed up many times. The V gene is TRBV12-3 or TRBV12-4, the J gene TRBJ1-6, with D unresolved. The ends were cut back, 1 base at V and 7 bases at J, with 14 bases in the middle. CDR3 length: 16 amino acids. The chain's CDR3 is CASSLGRQVGNSPLHF. The DNA of the CDR3 is TGTGCCAGCAGTTTAGGTCGGCAGGTTGGAAATTCACCCCTCCACTTT.

This clonotype occurred many times. This chain links TRBV27 with TRBJ2-2; 10 positions match TRBD2. The V gene end was trimmed by 6 bases and the J gene end by 6 bases; junction bases not matched to a gene: 1. The CDR3 has 13 amino acids. Germline CDR1 and CDR2: MNHEY and SMNVEV (reference sequence). CDR3 amino acids: CASRSGGAGELFF. The CDR3 DNA sequence: TGTGCCAGCAGGAGCGGGGGGGCCGGGGAGCTGTTTTTT.

The chain recombines TRBV30 with TRBJ2-7; 13 nucleotides line up with TRBD2. Germline V gene lookup returns CDR1 GTSNPN and CDR2 SVGIG (reference sequence). This CDR3 spans 15 amino acids. V was pared by 1 base and J by 2 bases, with 2 bases of the junction left unmatched. CDR3 bases: TGTGCCTGGAGTGACGGACTAGCGGGAGCCTACGAGCAGTACTTC. This sequence encodes CAWSDGLAGAYEQYF.

This clonotype came up many times. At one of its ends the junction is not consistent with the germline gene, which may arise from a read error. This chain links TRBV30 with TRBJ1-4; D gene unclear. The germline V gene encodes CDR1 GTSNPN and CDR2 SVGIG (reference sequence). The CDR3 totals 13 residues. CDR3 in amino acids: CAFTFGGNGKLFF. CDR3 in DNA: TGTGCCTTCACCTTTGGCGGAAATGGAAAACTGTTTTTT.

This clonotype was found many times. This rearrangement joins TRBV15 to TRBJ2-3; 9 bases are a match to TRBD2. Germline V gene data show CDR1 as LNHNV and CDR2 as YYDKDF (reference sequence). V lost 3 bases, J lost 4 bases, and 8 bases stayed unmatched. This CDR3 has 16 amino acids. The CDR3 coding sequence is TGTGCCACCAGCAGGGGGCATAGCGGGAGTGCAGATACGCAGTATTTT. This encodes CATSRGHSGSADTQYF.

The J gene is TRBJ1-5, the V gene TRBV7-8, with no clear D. The CDR3 consists of 15 residues. Trimming took 9 bases from V and 3 from J, leaving 18 bases between them. From germline, CDR1 is SGHVS and CDR2 FQNEAQ. Here the CDR3 DNA reads TGTGCCAGGAGCCCTGGGCTAGGGTTCAATCAGCCCCAGCATTTT. Protein: CARSPGLGFNQPQHF.

This clonotype came up many times. The chain carries TRBV7-8 and TRBJ2-5, with D unresolved. There are 14 residues in the CDR3. The germline V gene encodes CDR1 SGHVS and CDR2 FQNEAQ. Trimming cost V 4 bases and J 2 bases, with 11 bases left between them. The CDR3 protein is CASSSFPVQETQYF. CDR3 sequence (DNA): TGTGCCAGCAGCTCTTTCCCCGTACAAGAGACCCAGTACTTC.